Following are 16 T cell receptor beta chains from one sample sequenced in a study of OX40 agonist ivuxolimab in advanced cancers. The assay was immunoSEQ multiplex PCR, and TCRdb's table has in-frame clones only and misses some. The sample consists of approximately 47,000 clones, about nine tenths of them appearing once. The sequences come from CD4+ or CD8+ T cells sorted from blood, collected in a trial of the OX40 agonist ivuxolimab. These receptor sequences come from an adult with an advanced solid tumor such as melanoma, head and neck, liver or kidney cancer.

The V and J genes are TRBV11-2 and TRBJ2-3, with no clear D. CDR3 size: 14 residues. Germline V gives CDR1 SGHAT, CDR2 FQNNGV. Trimming took off 6 bases at V and 5 bases at J, with 15 bases between the two ends. This chain's CDR3 is CASRLQSGGDTQYF. The CDR3 DNA follows: TGTGCCAGCAGACTCCAGTCAGGCGGAGATACGCAGTATTTT.

V is TRBV11-2 and J is TRBJ1-2; no reliable D call. CDR3 length: 11 amino acids. The V end lost 6 bases, the J end lost 8 bases, and 10 bases lay between the germline ends. Germline CDR1 reads SGHAT; CDR2 reads FQNNGV. The CDR3 is CASRPHGGYTF. CDR3 DNA: TGTGCCAGCAGGCCCCACGGAGGCTACACCTTC.

The V call is TRBV6-1, the J call TRBJ1-2, with D unresolved. V lost 0 bases, J lost 8 bases, and 4 bases lay in between. Germline V lookup: CDR1 MNHNS, CDR2 SASEGT. The CDR3 covers 11 residues. The CDR3 DNA reads TGTGCCAGCAGTGAAGCGTGGGGCTACACCTTC. It encodes CASSEAWGYTF.

CDR3 sequence (DNA): TGTGCCAGCAGCTTAGGCCCAGGGTACGAGCAGTACTTC. It is translated as CASSLGPGYEQYF. The chain is built from TRBV7-6 and TRBJ2-7, with D possibly being TRBD1 (5 bases). This CDR3 contains 13 residues. Germline V gene lookup returns CDR1 SGHVS and CDR2 FNYEAQ. The germline V and J ends were trimmed by 1 base and 4 bases, with 8 bases remaining between them.

V gene TRBV4-1 combines with J gene TRBJ2-1; 14 bases are a match to TRBD2. Germline V gene data show CDR1 as MGHRA and CDR2 as YSYEKL. The CDR3 length is 18 residues. With V trimmed by 0 bases and J by 6 bases, 7 bases remained unmatched. CDR3 protein: CASSQEGTSGGPGNEQFF. Here the CDR3 DNA reads TGCGCCAGCAGCCAAGAAGGGACTAGCGGGGGCCCCGGCAATGAGCAGTTCTTC.

The rearrangement joins TRBV6-6 to TRBJ2-7; D possibly matches TRBD1 or TRBD2 (5 bases each). This CDR3 contains 15 residues. Per germline, CDR1 MNHNY and CDR2 SVGAGI (reference sequence). V was shortened by 6 bases and J by 3 bases, with 18 bases between the two germline ends. The CDR3 DNA follows: TGTGCCAGCAGGGATGGGACGGCTGCCCTCTACGAGCAGTACTTC. Translation gives CASRDGTAALYEQYF.

The rearrangement links TRBV4-1 to TRBJ2-3; TRBD2 agrees at 15 bases. This CDR3 region has 17 residues. V trimming: 0 bases; J trimming: 6 bases; junction bases outside the gene matches: 4. The V gene's germline CDR1 is MGHRA and CDR2 YSYEKL. CDR3 sequence (DNA): TGCGCCAGCAGCCAAGAAGGGACTAGCGGGGGGTTTGATACGCAGTATTTT. This sequence encodes CASSQEGTSGGFDTQYF.

The chain links TRBV7-9 to TRBJ2-3; D may be TRBD2 (5 bases). CDR3 length: 16 residues. Trimming removed 1 base at V and 1 base at J, with 12 bases between. Germline-derived CDR1 and CDR2 are SEHNR and FQNEAQ (reference sequence). The CDR3 nucleotides read TGTGCCAGCAGCTTAGAGGAGTTAGCGCGCACAGATACGCAGTATTTT. Translated, it gives CASSLEELARTDTQYF.

The gene calls are TRBV19 and TRBJ1-5; D remains ambiguous. Germline V gives CDR1 LNHDA, CDR2 SQIVND (reference sequence). Trimming stripped 6 bases from V and 2 bases from J, with 8 bases between. The CDR3 covers 13 residues. CDR3 sequence: CASRVEGNQPQHF. CDR3 DNA sequence: TGTGCCAGTAGGGTGGAAGGCAATCAGCCCCAGCATTTT.

The J gene is TRBJ1-1, the V gene TRBV28; D perhaps matches TRBD1 (5 bases). The ends were cut back, 8 bases at V and 9 bases at J, with 19 bases in the middle. The CDR3 has 13 residues. The V gene's germline CDR1 is MDHEN and CDR2 SYDVKM. The CDR3 protein is CASFPGDGTQAFF. In nucleotides, the CDR3 is TGTGCCAGCTTCCCGGGGGACGGGACCCAAGCTTTCTTT.

The chain's CDR3 is CAWSVGGLAYEQFF. As DNA, the CDR3 is TGTGCCTGGAGTGTAGGAGGACTAGCGTATGAGCAGTTCTTC. This sequence joins TRBV30 and TRBJ2-1; TRBD2 matches at 9 bases. CDR3 size: 14 residues. Germline CDR1 and CDR2: GTSNPN and SVGIG (reference sequence). The V segment lost 0 bases and the J segment 8 bases; nucleotides outside the gene matches: 5. Full variable domain (missing parts from reference TRBV30 and TRBJ2-1): SQTIHQWPATLVQPVGSPLSLECTVEGTSNPNLYWYRQAAGRGLQLLFYSVGIGQISSEVPQNLSASRPQDRQFILSSKKLLLSDSGFYLCAWSVGGLAYEQFFGPGTRLTVL.

This rearrangement joins TRBV29-1 to TRBJ2-3; D remains ambiguous. Per germline, CDR1 SQVTM and CDR2 ANQGSEA. This CDR3 contains 13 residues. Trimming left V 1 base short and J 2 bases short, with 7 bases between. CDR3 DNA sequence: TGCAGCGTTGAAGCCAGCACCACAGATACGCAGTATTTT. It encodes CSVEASTTDTQYF.

The chain combines TRBV15 with TRBJ1-2; TRBD1 aligns across 9 bases. Germline CDR1 is LNHNV and CDR2 is YYDKDF (reference sequence). With 0 bases clipped from V and 4 bases from J, the junction kept 9 bases outside the gene matches. This CDR3 has 17 residues. CDR3 in DNA: TGTGCCACCAGCAGAGATCATATGGGACAGGGAACCTATGGCTACACCTTC. Translation gives CATSRDHMGQGTYGYTF.

The chain carries TRBV11-2 and TRBJ1-2, with 8 nucleotides matching TRBD1. There are 14 residues in the CDR3. From germline, CDR1 is SGHAT and CDR2 FQNNGV. Trimming took 1 base from V and 8 from J; bases not matched to a gene: 6. This CDR3 reads CASSLGDRGRGYTF. The CDR3, as DNA: TGTGCCAGCAGCTTAGGAGACAGGGGCAGGGGCTACACCTTC.

The genes are TRBV2 and TRBJ1-4, with a tentative D call TRBD1 (5 bases). Trimming stripped 7 bases from V and 8 bases from J, with 11 bases between. CDR3 length: 12 residues. Germline loops: CDR1 SNHLY, CDR2 FYNNEI. In DNA form, the CDR3 reads TGTGCCAGCACCGAGGAGGGGGAAAAACTGTTTTTT. Its protein product is CASTEEGEKLFF.

The chain combines TRBV5-1 with TRBJ2-1, with no clear D. Trimming shortened V by 4 bases and J by 0 bases, and 5 bases separated the two germline ends. The germline V gene encodes CDR1 SGHRS and CDR2 YFSETQ. The length of the CDR3 is 13 residues. The CDR3 nucleotides are TGCGCCAGCAGCCGTAGCTCCTACAATGAGCAGTTCTTC. Translating gives CASSRSSYNEQFF.